One T cell receptor beta chain is described in this entry. The data stem from a study of cytomegalovirus exposure and HLA in healthy donors. On the study more broadly: An early release of data contained some 80 million unique TCRs, which came from HLA-typed donors.

Trimming removed 6 bases at V and 11 bases at J, with 16 bases between. CDR1 is MNHEY and CDR2 is SVGAGI in the germline V gene. This CDR3 has 12 amino acids. There were likely unrecorded immune exposures, though donors were nominally healthy when sampled. The PCR contained 60 Vbeta and 13 Jbeta primers. Repertoires were generated with immunoSEQ multiplex PCR, while TCRdb's copy carries only in-frame clones and drops some. The sample lists fewer than 200,000 clones, 65% to 85% seen once, with 2.9% in the top ten. This TCR was sampled from a female donor in good health and CMV-seronegative. J is TRBJ1-1 and V is TRBV6-5; weak D call: TRBD1 (5 bases). What was sequenced was PBMCs. CDR3 sequence: CASSPGEGAAFF. As DNA, the CDR3 is TGTGCCAGCAGCCCGGGGGAGGGAGCGGCTTTCTTT.